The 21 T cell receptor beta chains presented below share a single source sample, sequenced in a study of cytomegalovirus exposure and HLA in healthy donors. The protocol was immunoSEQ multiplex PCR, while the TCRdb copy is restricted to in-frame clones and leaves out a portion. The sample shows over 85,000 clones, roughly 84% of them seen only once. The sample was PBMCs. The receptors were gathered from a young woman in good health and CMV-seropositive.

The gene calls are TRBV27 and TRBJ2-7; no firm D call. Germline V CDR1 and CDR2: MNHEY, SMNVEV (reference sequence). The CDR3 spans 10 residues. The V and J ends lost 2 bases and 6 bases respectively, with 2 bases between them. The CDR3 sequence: CASSLLEQYF. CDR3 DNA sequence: TGTGCCAGCAGTTTACTCGAGCAGTACTTC.

CDR3 sequence (DNA): TGCGCCAGCAGCATACAGGGGGACGGGGCCAACGTCCTGACTTTC. Translating it yields CASSIQGDGANVLTF. The chain carries TRBV5-1 and TRBJ2-6, with 8 bases aligning to TRBD1. Germline trimming cut 4 bases from V and 4 bases from J; bases unmatched to any gene: 4. This CDR3 has 15 residues. Looked up from germline, CDR1 is SGHRS and CDR2 is YFSETQ.

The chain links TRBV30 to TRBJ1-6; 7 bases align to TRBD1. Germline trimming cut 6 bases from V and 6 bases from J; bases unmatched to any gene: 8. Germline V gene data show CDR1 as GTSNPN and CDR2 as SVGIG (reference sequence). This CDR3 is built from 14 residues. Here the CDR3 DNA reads TGTGCCTGCCCGAGAGGGGGCGGTAATTCACCCCTCCACTTT. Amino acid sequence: CACPRGGGNSPLHF.

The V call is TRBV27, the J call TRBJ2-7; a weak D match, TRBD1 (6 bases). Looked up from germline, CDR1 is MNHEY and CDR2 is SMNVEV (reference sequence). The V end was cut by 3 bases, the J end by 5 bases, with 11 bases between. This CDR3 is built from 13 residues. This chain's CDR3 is CASSFNRAHEQYF. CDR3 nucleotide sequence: TGTGCCAGCAGTTTCAACAGGGCCCACGAGCAGTACTTC.

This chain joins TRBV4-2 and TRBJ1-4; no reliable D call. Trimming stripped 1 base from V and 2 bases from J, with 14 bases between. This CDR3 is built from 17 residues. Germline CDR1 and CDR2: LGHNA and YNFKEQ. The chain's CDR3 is CASSQVGGSRTNEKLFF. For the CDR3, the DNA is TGTGCCAGCAGCCAAGTAGGAGGTAGCAGGACTAATGAAAAACTGTTTTTT.

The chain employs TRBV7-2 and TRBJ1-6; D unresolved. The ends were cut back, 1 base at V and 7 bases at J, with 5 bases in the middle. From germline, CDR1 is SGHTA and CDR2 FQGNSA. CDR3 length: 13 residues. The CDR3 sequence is CASSLVENSPLHF. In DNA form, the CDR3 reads TGTGCCAGCAGCTTAGTGGAGAATTCACCCCTCCACTTT.

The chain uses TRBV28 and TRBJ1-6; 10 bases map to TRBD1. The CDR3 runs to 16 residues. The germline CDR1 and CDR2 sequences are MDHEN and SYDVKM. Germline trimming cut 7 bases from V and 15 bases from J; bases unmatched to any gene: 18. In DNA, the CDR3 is TGTGCCAGCACCACCATCGGGACAGGGGCCTCAGGAGGCCTCCACTTT. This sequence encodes CASTTIGTGASGGLHF.

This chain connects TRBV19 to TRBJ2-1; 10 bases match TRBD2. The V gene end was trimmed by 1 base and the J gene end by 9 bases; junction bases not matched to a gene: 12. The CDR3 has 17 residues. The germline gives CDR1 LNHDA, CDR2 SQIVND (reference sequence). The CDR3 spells CASSIGGSGGLQTEQFF. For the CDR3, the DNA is TGTGCCAGTAGTATAGGGGGTAGCGGGGGGCTACAAACTGAGCAGTTCTTC.

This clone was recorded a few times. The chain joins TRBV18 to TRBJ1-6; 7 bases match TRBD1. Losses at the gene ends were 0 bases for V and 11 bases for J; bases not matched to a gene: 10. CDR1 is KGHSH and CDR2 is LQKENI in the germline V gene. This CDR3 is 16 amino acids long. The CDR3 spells CASSPPVSGGRAPLHF. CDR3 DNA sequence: TGTGCCAGCTCACCACCGGTTTCAGGGGGTAGAGCACCCCTCCACTTT.

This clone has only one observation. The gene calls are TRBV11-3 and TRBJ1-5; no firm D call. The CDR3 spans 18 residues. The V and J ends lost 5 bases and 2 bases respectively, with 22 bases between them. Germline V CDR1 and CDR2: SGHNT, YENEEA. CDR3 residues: CASSLRWRRHRCNQPQHF. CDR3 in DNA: TGTGCCAGCAGCCTAAGGTGGAGGCGTCATAGGTGCAATCAGCCCCAGCATTTT.

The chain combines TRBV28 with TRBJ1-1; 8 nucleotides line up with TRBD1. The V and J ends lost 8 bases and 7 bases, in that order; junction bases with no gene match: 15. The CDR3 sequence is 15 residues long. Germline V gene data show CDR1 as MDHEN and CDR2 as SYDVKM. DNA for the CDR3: TGTGCCAGCGGAATGGCGACAGGGGCTTACGATGAAGCTTTCTTT. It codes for CASGMATGAYDEAFF.

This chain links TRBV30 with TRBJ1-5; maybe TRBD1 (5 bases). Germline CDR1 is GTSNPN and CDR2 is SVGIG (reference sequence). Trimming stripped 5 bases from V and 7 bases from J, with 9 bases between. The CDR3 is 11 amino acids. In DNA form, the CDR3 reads TGTGCCTGGGGGGCGCCCCAGCCCCAGCATTTT. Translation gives CAWGAPQPQHF.

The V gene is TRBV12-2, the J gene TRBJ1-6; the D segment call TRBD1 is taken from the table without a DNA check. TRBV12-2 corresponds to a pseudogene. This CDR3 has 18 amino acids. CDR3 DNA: TGTGCAAGTCGCCCTCCGGGACAGGGAAGCTCCTATAATTCACCCCTCCACTTT. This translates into CASRPPGQGSSYNSPLHF.

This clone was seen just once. The CDR3 protein is CASTSRGPYNSPLHF. The CDR3, as DNA: TGTGCCAGCACCTCCAGGGGTCCTTATAATTCACCCCTCCACTTT. The chain recombines TRBV6-1 with TRBJ1-6; D perhaps matches TRBD1 (6 bases). This CDR3 spans 15 amino acids. In germline, CDR1 is MNHNS, CDR2 SASEGT. V lost 7 bases to trimming and J lost 4 bases, with 14 bases between them.

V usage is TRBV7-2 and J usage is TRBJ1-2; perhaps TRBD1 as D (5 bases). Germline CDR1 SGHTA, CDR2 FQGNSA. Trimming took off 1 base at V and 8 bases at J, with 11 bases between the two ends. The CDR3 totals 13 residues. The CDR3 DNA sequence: TGTGCCAGCAGCTTAGTCGGGGGAAAGGGCTACACCTTC. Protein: CASSLVGGKGYTF.

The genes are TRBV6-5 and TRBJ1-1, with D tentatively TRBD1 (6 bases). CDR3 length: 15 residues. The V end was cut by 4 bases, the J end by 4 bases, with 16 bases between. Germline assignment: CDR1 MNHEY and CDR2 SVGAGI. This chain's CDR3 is CASSSETGSSTEAFF. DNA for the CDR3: TGTGCCAGCAGTTCCGAAACAGGGTCTAGCACTGAAGCTTTCTTT.

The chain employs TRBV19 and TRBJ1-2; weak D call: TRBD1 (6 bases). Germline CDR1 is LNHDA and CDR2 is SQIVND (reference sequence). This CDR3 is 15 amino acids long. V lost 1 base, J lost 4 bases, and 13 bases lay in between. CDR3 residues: CASSIARTVGYGYTF. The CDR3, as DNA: TGTGCCAGTAGTATAGCAAGGACAGTGGGCTATGGCTACACCTTC.

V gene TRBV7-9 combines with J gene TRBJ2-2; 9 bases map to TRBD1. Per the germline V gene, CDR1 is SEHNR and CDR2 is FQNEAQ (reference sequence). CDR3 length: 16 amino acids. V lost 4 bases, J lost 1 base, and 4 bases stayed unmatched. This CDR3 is CASSSADRGNTGELFF. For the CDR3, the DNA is TGTGCCAGCAGCTCCGCGGACAGGGGGAACACCGGGGAGCTGTTTTTT.

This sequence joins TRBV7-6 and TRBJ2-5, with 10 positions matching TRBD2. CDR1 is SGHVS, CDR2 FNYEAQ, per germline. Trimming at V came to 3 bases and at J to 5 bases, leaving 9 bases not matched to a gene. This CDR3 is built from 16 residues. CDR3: CASSFAPSGGGETQYF. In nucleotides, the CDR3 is TGTGCCAGCAGCTTCGCCCCTAGCGGGGGCGGTGAGACCCAGTACTTC.

CDR3 residues: CASSRGSSASYEQYF. The CDR3 nucleotides read TGTGCCAGTAGTCGTGGGTCTAGCGCTTCCTACGAGCAGTACTTC. V gene TRBV19 combines with J gene TRBJ2-7; the D gene is possibly TRBD2 (6 bases). The germline V gene has CDR1 LNHDA and CDR2 SQIVND (reference sequence). The CDR3 runs to 15 residues. V shed 5 bases and J shed 1 base, with 15 bases lying between them. Together with reference TRBV19 and TRBJ2-7, the CDR3 gives the full variable domain: DGGITQSPKYLFRKEGQNVTLSCEQNLNHDAMYWYRQDPGQGLRLIYYSQIVNDFQKGDIAEGYSVSREKKESFPLTVTSAQKNPTAFYLCASSRGSSASYEQYFGPGTRLTVT.

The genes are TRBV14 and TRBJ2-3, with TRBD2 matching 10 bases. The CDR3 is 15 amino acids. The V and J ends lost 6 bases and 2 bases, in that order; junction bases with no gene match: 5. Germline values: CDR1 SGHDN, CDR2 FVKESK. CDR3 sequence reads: CASSYLAGDTDTQYF. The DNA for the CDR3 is TGTGCCAGCAGTTACCTAGCGGGGGACACAGATACGCAGTATTTT.